This TCR beta chain was identified during a study of cytomegalovirus exposure and HLA in healthy donors. About the study: Membership in the Caucasian-associated ancestry cluster was found for about four fifths of approximately 380 genotyped donors. General study results and limits: Productive status was seen about 87% or about 30% of the time for most TCR beta V segments in an earlier analysis. Association with HLA alleles at 0.05 false discovery rate was found for 16,951 TCR beta sequences in a later analysis.

With regard to this clone: Its antigen is currently unknown.

V dropped 0 bases and J dropped 4; count of bases not matched to a gene: 11. The length of the CDR3 is 18 residues. Germline V gene data show CDR1 as LGHNA and CDR2 as YNFKEQ. Primers: 60 Vbeta forward and 13 Jbeta reverse. Sequencing was performed with immunoSEQ multiplex PCR; in TCRdb, only in-frame clones are kept and a portion is missing. The data contain 100,000 to 150,000 clones, about 80% of them singletons. Material: PBMCs. The rearrangement joins TRBV4-2 to TRBJ2-5, with 10 bases matching TRBD2. The sequence was obtained from a middle-aged woman in good health and CMV-seropositive. CDR3: CASSQEASGSVVGETQYF. The CDR3 DNA reads TGTGCCAGCAGCCAAGAAGCTAGCGGGAGTGTGGTTGGAGAGACCCAGTACTTC.